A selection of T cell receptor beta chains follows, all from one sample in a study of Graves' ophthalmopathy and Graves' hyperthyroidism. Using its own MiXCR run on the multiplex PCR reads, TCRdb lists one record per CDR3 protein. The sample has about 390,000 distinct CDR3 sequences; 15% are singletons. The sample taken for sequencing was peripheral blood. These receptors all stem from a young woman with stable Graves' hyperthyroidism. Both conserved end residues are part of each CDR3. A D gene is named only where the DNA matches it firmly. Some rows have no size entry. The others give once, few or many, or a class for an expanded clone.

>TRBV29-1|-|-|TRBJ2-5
CSVGVADYQETQYF
TGCAGCGTTGGGGTAGCGGATTACCAAGAGACCCAGTACTTC
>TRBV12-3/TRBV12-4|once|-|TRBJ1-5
CASSLGRAYSNQPQHF
TGTGCCAGCAGTTTAGGCAGGGCATATAGCAATCAGCCCCAGCATTTT
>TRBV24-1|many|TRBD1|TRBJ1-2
CATSPGTGGAFGYTF
TGTGCCACCAGCCCCGGGACAGGGGGCGCCTTTGGCTACACCTTC
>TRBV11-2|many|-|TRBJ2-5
CASSLEQAGTQYF
TGTGCCAGCAGCTTAGAACAGGCAGGGACCCAGTACTTC
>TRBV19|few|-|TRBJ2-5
CASTPAGQETQYF
TGTGCCAGTACCCCGGCCGGCCAAGAGACCCAGTACTTC
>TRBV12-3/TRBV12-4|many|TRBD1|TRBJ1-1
CASSLRVRGMDEAFF
TGTGCCAGCAGTTTAAGGGTCAGGGGGATGGATGAAGCTTTCTTT
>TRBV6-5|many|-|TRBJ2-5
CASSYSPGEQETQYF
TGTGCCAGCAGTTACTCCCCAGGGGAACAAGAGACCCAGTACTTC
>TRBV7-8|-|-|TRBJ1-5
CASSYGDQPQHF
TGTGCCAGCAGCTATGGGGATCAGCCCCAGCATTTT
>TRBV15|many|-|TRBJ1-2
CATSRDLEGGGYTF
TGTGCCACCAGCAGAGATCTAGAGGGCGGCGGCTACACCTTC
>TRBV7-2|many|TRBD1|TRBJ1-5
CASSFAPSGTGDRPLNQPQHF
TGTGCCAGCAGCTTTGCGCCGTCCGGGACAGGAGATCGTCCCCTGAATCAGCCCCAGCATTTT
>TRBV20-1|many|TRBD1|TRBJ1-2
CSVPGQATLNYGYTF
TGCAGTGTCCCGGGACAGGCTACGCTTAACTATGGCTACACCTTC
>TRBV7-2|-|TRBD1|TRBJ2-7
CASSLGQGNSYEQYF
TGTGCCAGCAGCTTAGGACAGGGTAACTCCTACGAGCAGTACTTC
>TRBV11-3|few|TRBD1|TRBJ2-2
CASSYRQGAAGELFF
TGTGCCAGCAGCTATCGACAGGGGGCAGCCGGGGAGCTGTTTTTT